This passage covers 12 T cell receptor beta chains from one sample sequenced in a study of OX40 agonist ivuxolimab in advanced cancers. Clones were read by immunoSEQ multiplex PCR, and TCRdb kept only the in-frame ones, dropping some. Of roughly 86,000 clones in the sample, roughly 92% are singletons; the top ten hold 1% to 1.3%. The material was CD4+ or CD8+ T cells sorted from blood, obtained in a trial of the OX40 agonist ivuxolimab. These receptors were obtained from an adult with an advanced solid tumor such as melanoma, head and neck, liver or kidney cancer.

This CDR3 is CASSPPLLQDLKRVEQYF. The CDR3 DNA follows: TGCGCCAGCAGCCCTCCCCTCCTACAGGACTTGAAACGAGTCGAGCAGTACTTC. The rearrangement joins TRBV4-1 to TRBJ2-7; D tentatively fits TRBD1 or TRBD2 (5 bases each). This CDR3 has 18 amino acids. The germline V gene encodes CDR1 MGHRA and CDR2 YSYEKL. The V and J ends lost 4 bases and 6 bases respectively, with 28 bases between them.

The chain combines TRBV5-5 with TRBJ2-5, with D tentatively TRBD1 or TRBD2 (6 bases each). Trimming stripped 1 base from V and 4 bases from J, with 11 bases between. CDR1 and CDR2 from the germline V gene are SGHKS and YYEKEE (reference sequence). The CDR3 runs 14 residues. The CDR3 region is CASSLTGAPETQYF. The CDR3 DNA reads TGTGCCAGCAGCTTGACGGGGGCGCCAGAGACCCAGTACTTC. The complete variable domain, with remaining parts taken from reference TRBV5-5 and TRBJ2-5, reads DAGVTQSPTHLIKTRGQQVTLRCSPISGHKSVSWYQQVLGQGPQFIFQYYEKEERGRGNFPDRFSARQFPNYSSELNVNALLLGDSALYLCASSLTGAPETQYFGPGTRLLVL.

V is TRBV4-1 and J is TRBJ1-3; 7 bases align to TRBD1. The CDR3 loop spans 18 amino acids. From germline, CDR1 is MGHRA and CDR2 YSYEKL. V lost 1 base to trimming and J lost 0 bases; unmatched junction nucleotides: 9. Written as DNA, the CDR3 is TGCGCCAGCAGCCAAGGACGACAGGGCCCTAGCTCTGGAAACACCATATATTTT. Translation gives CASSQGRQGPSSGNTIYF.

The rearrangement joins TRBV5-8 to TRBJ2-7, with D hard to call. V was clipped by 3 bases and J by 4 bases, with 17 bases between them. Germline loops: CDR1 SGHTS, CDR2 YDEGEE. The CDR3 totals 15 residues. The CDR3 DNA reads as TGTGCCAGCAGCTGGGCGCGAACGGTGGTTTACGAGCAGTACTTC. This sequence encodes CASSWARTVVYEQYF.

This clone came up once. V and J are TRBV5-4 and TRBJ2-7; 8 nucleotides align to TRBD2. After removal of 4 bases from V and 2 bases from J, the junction contained 2 bases not matched to a gene. This CDR3 has 13 amino acids. The germline gives CDR1 SGHNT, CDR2 YYREEE (reference sequence). The CDR3 DNA is TGTGCCAGCAGCGAACTAGCGGCCTACGAGCAGTACTTC. Its translation: CASSELAAYEQYF.

This chain connects TRBV5-6 to TRBJ1-2; 7 nucleotides align to TRBD1. Germline loops: CDR1 SGHDT, CDR2 YYEEEE. CDR3 length: 12 residues. The V gene end was trimmed by 4 bases and the J gene end by 8 bases; junction bases not matched to a gene: 5. CDR3 loop: CASSMTGYGYTF. The CDR3 nucleotides are TGTGCCAGCAGCATGACAGGGTACGGCTACACCTTC.

The chain has TRBV6-6 and TRBJ1-3; no clear D gene. Looked up from germline, CDR1 is MNHNY and CDR2 is SVGAGI (reference sequence). Trimming removed 6 bases at V and 1 base at J, with 10 bases between. The CDR3 extends over 14 amino acids. The CDR3 loop is CASSSDTSGNTIYF. The CDR3 DNA follows: TGTGCCAGCAGCAGCGACACATCTGGAAACACCATATATTTT.

This chain connects TRBV7-9 to TRBJ2-3; D not resolved. Germline loops: CDR1 SEHNR, CDR2 FQNEAQ (reference sequence). The germline V and J ends were trimmed by 5 bases and 0 bases, with 9 bases remaining between them. The CDR3 totals 14 residues. CDR3 sequence: CASSLDGSTDTQYF. The CDR3 nucleotides are TGTGCCAGCAGCCTAGACGGTAGCACAGATACGCAGTATTTT.

This chain links TRBV9 with TRBJ2-2, with D perhaps being TRBD1 or TRBD2 (5 bases each). Germline-derived CDR1 and CDR2 are SGDLS and YYNGEE. The germline V and J ends were trimmed by 1 base and 2 bases, with 15 bases remaining between them. This CDR3 comprises 17 residues. The CDR3 sequence: CASSVIGTDYNTGELFF. The CDR3 DNA reads as TGTGCCAGCAGCGTAATCGGGACCGACTATAACACCGGGGAGCTGTTTTTT.

The chain links TRBV5-1 to TRBJ1-5, with D uncertain. Deletions cut 1 base from V and 5 bases from J, with 7 bases between. CDR3 length: 13 amino acids. The germline CDR1 and CDR2 sequences are SGHRS and YFSETQ. DNA of the CDR3: TGCGCCAGCAGCTTGCGATTCGATCAGCCCCAGCATTTT. Protein product: CASSLRFDQPQHF. The full variable domain, with the rest looked up from reference TRBV5-1 and TRBJ1-5, is KAGVTQTPRYLIKTRGQQVTLSCSPISGHRSVSWYQQTPGQGLQFLFEYFSETQRNKGNFPGRFSGRQFSNSRSEMNVSTLELGDSALYLCASSLRFDQPQHFGDGTRLSIL.

The gene calls are TRBV5-4 and TRBJ2-1, with 11 nucleotides matching TRBD2. The CDR3 has 18 residues. V was pared by 4 bases and J by 1 base, with 10 bases of the junction left unmatched. Germline CDR1 SGHNT, CDR2 YYREEE (reference sequence). CDR3: CASSGRLTSGSSYNEQFF. The CDR3 DNA sequence: TGTGCCAGCAGCGGGAGGCTCACTAGCGGGAGTTCCTACAATGAGCAGTTCTTC.

The chain is built from TRBV19 and TRBJ2-5, with D possibly matching TRBD1 (6 bases). The germline V gene encodes CDR1 LNHDA and CDR2 SQIVND (reference sequence). V dropped 7 bases and J dropped 1 base, with 19 bases sitting between them. CDR3 length equals 16 residues. The CDR3 reads CASMATGLLSQETQYF. CDR3 coding DNA: TGTGCCAGTATGGCAACAGGGCTCCTCTCCCAAGAGACCCAGTACTTC.